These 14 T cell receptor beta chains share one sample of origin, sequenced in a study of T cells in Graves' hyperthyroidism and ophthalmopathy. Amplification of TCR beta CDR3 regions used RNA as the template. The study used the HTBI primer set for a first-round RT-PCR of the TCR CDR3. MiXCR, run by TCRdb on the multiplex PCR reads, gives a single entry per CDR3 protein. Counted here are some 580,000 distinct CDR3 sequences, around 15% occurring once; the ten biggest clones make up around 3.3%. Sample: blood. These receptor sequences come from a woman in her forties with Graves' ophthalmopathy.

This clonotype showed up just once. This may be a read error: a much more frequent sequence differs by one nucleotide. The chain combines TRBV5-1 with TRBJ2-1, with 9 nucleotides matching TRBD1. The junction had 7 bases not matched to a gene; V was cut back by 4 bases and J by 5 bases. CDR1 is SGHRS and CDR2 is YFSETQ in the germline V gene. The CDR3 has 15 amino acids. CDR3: CASSNRGRVNNEQFF. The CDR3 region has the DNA TGCGCCAGCAGCAACAGGGGGCGCGTGAACAATGAGCAGTTCTTC.

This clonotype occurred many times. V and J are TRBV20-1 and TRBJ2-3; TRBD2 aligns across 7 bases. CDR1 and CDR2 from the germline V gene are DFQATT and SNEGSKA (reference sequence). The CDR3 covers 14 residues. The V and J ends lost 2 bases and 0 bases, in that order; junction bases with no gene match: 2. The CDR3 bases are TGCAGTGCTAGACTAGCGGTTAGCACAGATACGCAGTATTTT. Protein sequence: CSARLAVSTDTQYF.

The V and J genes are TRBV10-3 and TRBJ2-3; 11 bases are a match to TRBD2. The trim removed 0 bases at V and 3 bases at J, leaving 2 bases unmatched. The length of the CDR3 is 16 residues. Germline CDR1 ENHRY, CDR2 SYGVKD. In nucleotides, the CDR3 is TGTGCCATCAGTGAGTCTTCTAGCGGGAGGACAGATACGCAGTATTTT. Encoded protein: CAISESSSGRTDTQYF.

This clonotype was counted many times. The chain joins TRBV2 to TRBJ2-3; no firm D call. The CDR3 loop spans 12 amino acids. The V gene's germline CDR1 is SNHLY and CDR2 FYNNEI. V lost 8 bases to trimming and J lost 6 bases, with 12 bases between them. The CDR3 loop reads CASVKDGDTQYF. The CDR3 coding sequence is TGTGCCAGCGTAAAGGACGGGGATACGCAGTATTTT.

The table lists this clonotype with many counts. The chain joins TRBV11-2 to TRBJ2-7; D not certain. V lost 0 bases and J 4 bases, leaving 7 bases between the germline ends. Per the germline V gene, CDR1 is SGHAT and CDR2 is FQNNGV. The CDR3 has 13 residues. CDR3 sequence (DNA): TGTGCCAGCAGCTTAGACCCGCCTTACGAGCAGTACTTC. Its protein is CASSLDPPYEQYF.

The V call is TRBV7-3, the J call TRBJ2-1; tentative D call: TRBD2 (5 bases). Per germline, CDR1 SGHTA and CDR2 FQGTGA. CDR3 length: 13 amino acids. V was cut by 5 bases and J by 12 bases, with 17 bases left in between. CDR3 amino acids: CASSRLGLEGQFF. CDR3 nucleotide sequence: TGTGCCAGCAGCCGGCTAGGGCTCGAGGGGCAGTTCTTC.

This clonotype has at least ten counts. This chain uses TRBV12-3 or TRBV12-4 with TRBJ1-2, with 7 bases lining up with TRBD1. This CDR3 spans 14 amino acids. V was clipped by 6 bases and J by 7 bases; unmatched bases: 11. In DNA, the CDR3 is TGTGCCAGCAGATCGACAGGGAGGGCTAGTGGCTACACCTTC. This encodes CASRSTGRASGYTF.

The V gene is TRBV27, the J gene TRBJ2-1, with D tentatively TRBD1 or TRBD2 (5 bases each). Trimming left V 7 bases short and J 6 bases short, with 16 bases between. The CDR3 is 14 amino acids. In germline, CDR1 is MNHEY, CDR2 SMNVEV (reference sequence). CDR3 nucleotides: TGTGCCAGCACGGGGCGGACCCGTATCAATGAGCAGTTCTTC. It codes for CASTGRTRINEQFF.

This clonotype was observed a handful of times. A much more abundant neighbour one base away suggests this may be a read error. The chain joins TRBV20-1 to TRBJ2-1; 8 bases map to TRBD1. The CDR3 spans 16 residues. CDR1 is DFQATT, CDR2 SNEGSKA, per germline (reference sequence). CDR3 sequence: CSARGLGQESYNKQFF. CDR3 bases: TGCAGTGCTAGGGGCTTGGGACAGGAATCCTACAATAAGCAGTTCTTC.

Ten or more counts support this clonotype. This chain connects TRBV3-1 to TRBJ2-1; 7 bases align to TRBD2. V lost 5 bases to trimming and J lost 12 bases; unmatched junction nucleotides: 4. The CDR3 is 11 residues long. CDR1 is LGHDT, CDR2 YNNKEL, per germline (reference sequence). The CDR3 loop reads CASSGTTWQFF. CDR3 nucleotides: TGTGCCAGCAGCGGGACTACGTGGCAGTTCTTC.

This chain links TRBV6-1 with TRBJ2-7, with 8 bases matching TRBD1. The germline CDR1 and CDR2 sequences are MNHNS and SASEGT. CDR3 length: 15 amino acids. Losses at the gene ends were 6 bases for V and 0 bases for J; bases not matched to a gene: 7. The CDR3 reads CASRPTGVGSYEQYF. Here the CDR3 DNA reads TGTGCCAGCAGACCGACAGGGGTGGGCTCCTACGAGCAGTACTTC.

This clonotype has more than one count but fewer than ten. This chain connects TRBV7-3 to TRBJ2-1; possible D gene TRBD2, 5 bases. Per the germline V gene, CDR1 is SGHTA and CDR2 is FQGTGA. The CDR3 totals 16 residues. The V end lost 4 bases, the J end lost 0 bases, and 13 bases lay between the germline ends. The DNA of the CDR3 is TGTGCCAGCAGCTCACTGCCGGCGGGCTCCTACAATGAGCAGTTCTTC. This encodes CASSSLPAGSYNEQFF.

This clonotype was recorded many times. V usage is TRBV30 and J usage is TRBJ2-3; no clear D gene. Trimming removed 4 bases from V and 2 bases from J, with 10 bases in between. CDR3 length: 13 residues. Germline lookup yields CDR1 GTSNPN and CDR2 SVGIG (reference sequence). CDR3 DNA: TGTGCCTGGAACCACTGGGACACAGATACGCAGTATTTT. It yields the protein CAWNHWDTDTQYF.

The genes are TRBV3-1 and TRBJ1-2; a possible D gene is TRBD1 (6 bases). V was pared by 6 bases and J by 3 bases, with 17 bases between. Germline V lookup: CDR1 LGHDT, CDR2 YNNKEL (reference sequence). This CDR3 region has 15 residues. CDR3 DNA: TGTGCCAGCAGTTACTCGAGAGGGGGGGACTATGGCTACACCTTC. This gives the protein CASSYSRGGDYGYTF.